This T cell receptor (beta chain) was captured in a study of technical replicates of blood from a handful of donors. Here immunoSEQ multiplex PCR was the method, and the copy in TCRdb shows in-frame clones only, minus some. The sample gives 65,000 to 95,000 clones, 93% of which show up once; 0.2% to 0.3% is in the top ten. This CDR3 contains 15 residues. Germline CDR1 and CDR2: SGHNT and YENEEA. V was clipped by 4 bases and J by 6 bases, with 15 bases between them. The source of this sequence is a human donor in good health. V gene TRBV11-3 combines with J gene TRBJ2-2; possibly TRBD1 for D (5 bases). Sequencing was done on a sample of T cells isolated from PBMCs. The CDR3, as DNA: TGTGCCAGCAGCTCCTTCACAGGTTCCCCCGGGGAGCTGTTTTTT. Translated: CASSSFTGSPGELFF.